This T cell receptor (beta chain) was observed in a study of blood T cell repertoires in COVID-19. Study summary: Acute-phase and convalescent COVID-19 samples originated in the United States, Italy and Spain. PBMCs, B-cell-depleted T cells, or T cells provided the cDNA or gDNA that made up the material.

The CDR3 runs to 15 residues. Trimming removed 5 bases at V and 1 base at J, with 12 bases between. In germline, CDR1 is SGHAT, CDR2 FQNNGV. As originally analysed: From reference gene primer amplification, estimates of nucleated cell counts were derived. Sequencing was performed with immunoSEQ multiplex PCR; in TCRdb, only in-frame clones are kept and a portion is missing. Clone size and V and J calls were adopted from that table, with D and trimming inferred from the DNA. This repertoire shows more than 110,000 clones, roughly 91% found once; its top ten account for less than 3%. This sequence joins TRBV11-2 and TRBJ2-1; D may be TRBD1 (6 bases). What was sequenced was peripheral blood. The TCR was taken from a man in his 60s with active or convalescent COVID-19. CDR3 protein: CASSLTGTSYNEQFF. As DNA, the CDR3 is TGTGCCAGCAGCCTTACAGGGACGTCCTACAATGAGCAGTTCTTC.